Each of the 18 T cell receptor beta chains below was sequenced from the same sample in a study of cytomegalovirus exposure and HLA in healthy donors. Only in-frame clones appear in the TCRdb table, and some are missing; sequencing was by immunoSEQ multiplex PCR. The sample consists of around 80,000 clones, 95% to 97% of them appearing once. The sample was PBMCs. The receptors were sampled from a woman aged 18 to 35 in good health and CMV-seronegative.

This CDR3 reads CASSSPGETQYF. In nucleotides, the CDR3 is TGCGCCAGCAGCTCCCCCGGGGAGACCCAGTACTTC. The V call is TRBV5-1, the J call TRBJ2-5; no firm D call. The V gene lost 3 bases and the J gene lost 5 bases, with 8 bases spanning the gap. The CDR3 spans 12 residues. The germline V gene has CDR1 SGHRS and CDR2 YFSETQ.

The rearrangement joins TRBV9 to TRBJ2-3, with 9 positions matching TRBD2. Germline CDR1 and CDR2: SGDLS and YYNGEE. V was clipped by 0 bases and J by 0 bases; unmatched bases: 2. The CDR3 has 16 amino acids. The CDR3 DNA follows: TGTGCCAGCAGCGTAGTTGCGGGAGGGAGCACAGATACGCAGTATTTT. Amino acid sequence: CASSVVAGGSTDTQYF.

The rearrangement joins TRBV6-4 to TRBJ1-5; D unresolved. The CDR3 sequence is 13 residues long. V was trimmed by 3 bases and J by 4 bases, leaving 7 bases between them. The germline V gene encodes CDR1 MRHNA and CDR2 SNTAGT. The CDR3 region has the DNA TGTGCCAGCAGTGAGAGAGGGAATCAGCCCCAGCATTTT. This translates into CASSERGNQPQHF.

This clone has only one observation. V and J are TRBV6-5 and TRBJ1-2, with 11 bases aligning to TRBD1. The CDR3 is 14 residues long. Germline V gene lookup returns CDR1 MNHEY and CDR2 SVGAGI. With 1 base clipped from V and 8 bases from J, the junction kept 3 bases outside the gene matches. CDR3: CASSYLDRGQGYTF. As DNA, the CDR3 is TGTGCCAGCAGTTACTTGGACAGGGGGCAAGGCTACACCTTC.

This chain connects TRBV19 to TRBJ1-5; the D is unclear. This CDR3 has 14 amino acids. V was clipped by 3 bases and J by 2 bases, with 8 bases between them. From germline, CDR1 is LNHDA and CDR2 SQIVND (reference sequence). The CDR3 DNA reads as TGTGCCAGTAGTATTCTCTACGGCAATCAGCCCCAGCATTTT. Encoded protein: CASSILYGNQPQHF. Full variable domain (rest looked up from reference TRBV19 and TRBJ1-5): DGGITQSPKYLFRKEGQNVTLSCEQNLNHDAMYWYRQDPGQGLRLIYYSQIVNDFQKGDIAEGYSVSREKKESFPLTVTSAQKNPTAFYLCASSILYGNQPQHFGDGTRLSIL.

Only one count was recorded for this clone. V usage is TRBV6-5 and J usage is TRBJ1-2; 8 bases align to TRBD1. This CDR3 region has 12 residues. The J segment lost 12 bases and the V segment lost 8 bases, leaving 11 bases of the junction unmatched. Germline loops: CDR1 MNHEY, CDR2 SVGAGI. In DNA form, the CDR3 reads TGTGCCAGCGGGTCAGGACAGGGATACCACACCTTC. Encoded protein: CASGSGQGYHTF.

CDR3 DNA: TGTGCCAGCAGTCCTACTAGCGGGAGGGCCTACGAGCAGTACTTC. Its translation is CASSPTSGRAYEQYF. The rearrangement joins TRBV6-5 to TRBJ2-7, with 13 bases fitting TRBD2. Germline loops: CDR1 MNHEY, CDR2 SVGAGI. CDR3 size: 15 residues. V lost 5 bases, J lost 2 bases, and 3 bases stayed unmatched.

V gene TRBV11-2 combines with J gene TRBJ2-7; no firm D call. V lost 4 bases and J 0 bases, leaving 10 bases between the germline ends. This CDR3 contains 14 residues. Germline V gives CDR1 SGHAT, CDR2 FQNNGV. CDR3 nucleotides: TGTGCCAGCAGCTCCGTCAAGAGCTCCTACGAGCAGTACTTC. It specifies CASSSVKSSYEQYF.

The rearrangement joins TRBV18 to TRBJ2-7; no clear D gene. Germline V lookup: CDR1 KGHSH, CDR2 LQKENI. Between the trimmed V and J ends, which lost 2 bases and 1 base, there was a span of 6 bases. The CDR3 loop spans 13 amino acids. CDR3 protein: CASSPAASYEQYF. The CDR3 bases are TGTGCCAGCTCACCAGCGGCTTCCTACGAGCAGTACTTC.

The gene calls are TRBV7-9 and TRBJ2-7; TRBD2 aligns across 8 bases. The CDR3 is 13 residues long. J lost 7 bases, V lost 3 bases, and 5 bases had no gene match. Germline V gene data show CDR1 as SEHNR and CDR2 as FQNEAQ (reference sequence). The chain's CDR3 is CASSLTSADEQYF. The CDR3, as DNA: TGTGCCAGCAGCTTGACTAGCGCGGATGAGCAGTACTTC.

The V call is TRBV5-4, the J call TRBJ2-1; possible D gene TRBD2, 6 bases. The germline V and J ends were trimmed by 5 bases and 3 bases, with 12 bases remaining between them. CDR1 and CDR2 from the germline V gene are SGHNT and YYREEE (reference sequence). The CDR3 runs 14 residues. The CDR3 coding sequence is TGTGCCAGCAGTCTCTCGGGACTCTACAATGAGCAGTTCTTC. This sequence encodes CASSLSGLYNEQFF.

The V call is TRBV28, the J call TRBJ2-1; 9 positions match TRBD2. The CDR3 is 14 residues long. Germline CDR1 is MDHEN and CDR2 is SYDVKM. Losses at the gene ends were 6 bases for V and 9 bases for J; bases not matched to a gene: 9. The DNA of the CDR3 is TGTGCCAGCAGCTATAGGACTAGCGCCGGTGAGCAGTTCTTC. It codes for CASSYRTSAGEQFF.

The chain couples TRBV27 to TRBJ2-7, with 9 bases fitting TRBD1. This CDR3 has 15 amino acids. V lost 4 bases, J lost 3 bases, and 7 bases stayed unmatched. The V gene's germline CDR1 is MNHEY and CDR2 SMNVEV (reference sequence). CDR3 sequence (DNA): TGTGCCAGCAGTTCCTCTCCGGGACAGGGCTACGAGCAGTACTTC. Translated: CASSSSPGQGYEQYF.

As concerns this clone: Other DNA variants within this sample encode the same CDR3. The chain combines TRBV5-6 with TRBJ1-2, with D maybe TRBD1 (6 bases). The CDR3 totals 14 residues. Germline values: CDR1 SGHDT, CDR2 YYEEEE. Trimming shortened V by 4 bases and J by 3 bases, and 13 bases separated the two germline ends. CDR3 sequence reads: CASSRGQGDYGYTF. The CDR3 DNA follows: TGTGCCAGCAGCAGGGGACAAGGTGACTATGGCTACACCTTC.

The V call is TRBV29-1, the J call TRBJ1-2; D not certain. The CDR3 spans 11 residues. The germline V gene encodes CDR1 SQVTM and CDR2 ANQGSEA. With 4 bases removed from V and 4 bases from J, the gap between germline ends came to 7 bases. The CDR3: CSVVMSYGYTF. In DNA form, the CDR3 reads TGCAGCGTTGTCATGTCCTATGGCTACACCTTC.

Notes on this clone: Its ends do not fully match the called genes, so a read error is possible. The V gene is TRBV7-8, the J gene TRBJ2-7; 9 bases fit TRBD2. Germline V gene sequence: CDR1 SGHVS, CDR2 FQNEAQ. The CDR3 length is 15 residues. This CDR3 reads CASSLAGPLLGGQYF. In DNA, the CDR3 is TGTGCCAGCAGCCTAGCGGGACCCCTCCTCGGGGGGCAGTACTTC.

This chain joins TRBV5-4 and TRBJ2-7; 13 nucleotides agree with TRBD2. V lost 3 bases, J lost 2 bases, and 2 bases stayed unmatched. The CDR3 has 15 residues. CDR1 and CDR2 (germline): SGHNT, YYREEE (reference sequence). For the CDR3, the DNA is TGTGCCAGCAGCTCGGGACTAGCGGGAACCTACGAGCAGTACTTC. Translation: CASSSGLAGTYEQYF.

The gene calls are TRBV6-4 and TRBJ2-3, with 11 bases identical to TRBD2. CDR3 length equals 15 residues. The junction had 6 bases not matched to a gene; V was cut back by 6 bases and J by 4 bases. The V gene's germline CDR1 is MRHNA and CDR2 SNTAGT. The CDR3 sequence: CASSDGTSGSDTQYF. The CDR3 bases are TGTGCCAGCAGCGACGGGACTAGCGGCTCAGATACGCAGTATTTT.